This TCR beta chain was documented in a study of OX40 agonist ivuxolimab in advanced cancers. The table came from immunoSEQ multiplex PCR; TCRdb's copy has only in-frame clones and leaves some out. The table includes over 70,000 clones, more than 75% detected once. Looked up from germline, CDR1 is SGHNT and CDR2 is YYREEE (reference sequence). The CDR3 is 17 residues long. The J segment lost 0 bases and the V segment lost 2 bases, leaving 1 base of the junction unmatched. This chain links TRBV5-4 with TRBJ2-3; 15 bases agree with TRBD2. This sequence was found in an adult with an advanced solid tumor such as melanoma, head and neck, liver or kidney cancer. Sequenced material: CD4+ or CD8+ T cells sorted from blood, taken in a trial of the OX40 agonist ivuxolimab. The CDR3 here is CASSLGLAGGSTDTQYF. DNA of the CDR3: TGTGCCAGCAGCTTAGGACTAGCGGGAGGGAGCACAGATACGCAGTATTTT.